These T cell receptor beta chains were read from a single sample in a study of blood T cell repertoires in COVID-19. Sequenced by immunoSEQ multiplex PCR; TCRdb stores in-frame clones only, minus some. The sample lists approximately 260,000 clones, around 91% occurring once. Sample: peripheral blood. All receptors come from a woman aged 55-70 years with COVID-19, enrolled during active disease. CDR3s include the opening cysteine and the closing phenylalanine or tryptophan. D genes are given only for firm matches. For some rows the clone size is stated as once, few or many, or as a class when expanded; others skip it.

CDR3 DNA	CDR3 protein	D gene	clone size	V gene	J gene
TGTGCCATCAGTGAGTCCCTCAGGCAAAGGAACACTGAAGCTTTCTTT	CAISESLRQRNTEAFF	-	-	TRBV10-3	TRBJ1-1
TGTGCCAGCAGCCCATCAAGGGGGCTCGGGGAGACCCAGTACTTC	CASSPSRGLGETQYF	TRBD1	-	TRBV5-4	TRBJ2-5
TGTGCCAGCAGCCAAGGGGAGGGCAGTAACTTAATGGCGAAACTGTTTTTT	CASSQGEGSNLMAKLFF	-	-	TRBV3-1/TRBV3-2	TRBJ1-4
TGTGCCAGCAGCCCCGACCCCGGAGTCGGCTACACCTTC	CASSPDPGVGYTF	-	-	TRBV11-2	TRBJ1-2
TGTGCCAGCAGCGACGGGGGGCTGAAAAATCAGCCCCAGCATTTT	CASSDGGLKNQPQHF	-	few	TRBV4-2	TRBJ1-5
TGTGCCAGCAGTTTGAATAGGGGTGGCGGCTACACCTTC	CASSLNRGGGYTF	-	-	TRBV27	TRBJ1-2
TGTGCCAGCAGCTCGAGGGTGGGCTATGGCTACACCTTC	CASSSRVGYGYTF	-	-	TRBV7-2	TRBJ1-2
TGTGCCAGCAGCGACCGGCAGGGGCCTAATGTAAACTCTAACTATGGCTACACCTTC	CASSDRQGPNVNSNYGYTF	-	-	TRBV9	TRBJ1-2
TGTGCCAGCAGCTTAGTGCTAGCGGGGAGCACAGATACGCAGTATTTT	CASSLVLAGSTDTQYF	TRBD2	-	TRBV7-2	TRBJ2-3
TGCGCCAGCAGCCAGAGCCGGGACAGGGGGATCACCATATATTTT	CASSQSRDRGITIYF	TRBD1	-	TRBV4-1	TRBJ1-3
TGCAGTGCTTCACAAGAGACCCAGTACTTC	CSASQETQYF	-	-	TRBV20-1	TRBJ2-5
TGTGCCAGCAGCCGGGGACAGGCCTATGGCTACACCTTC	CASSRGQAYGYTF	TRBD1	-	TRBV5-6	TRBJ1-2
TGTGCCAGCAGCTTAGATGGGGCAACCTATGGCTACACCTTC	CASSLDGATYGYTF	-	-	TRBV7-2	TRBJ1-2
TGTGCCAGCAGCACCCTAGCGGGGAGATCCTACAATGAGCAGTTCTTC	CASSTLAGRSYNEQFF	TRBD2	few	TRBV9	TRBJ2-1
TGTGCCAGCAGCCGACCTGACAGGGACCAAGAGACCCAGTACTTC	CASSRPDRDQETQYF	TRBD1	once	TRBV4-2	TRBJ2-5
TGTGCCAGCAGCCTACGGGACAGGGCCAATTCACCCCTCCACTTT	CASSLRDRANSPLHF	TRBD1	-	TRBV9	TRBJ1-6
TGTGCCAGCAGCTTAGAGACAGGGGATTCACCCCTCCACTTT	CASSLETGDSPLHF	TRBD1	-	TRBV7-9	TRBJ1-6
TGTGCCAGTAGGACAGGGGGCGGGGAGCTGTTTTTT	CASRTGGGELFF	TRBD1	-	TRBV19	TRBJ2-2
TGTGCCAGTACCTACGCCCTCACAGATACGCAGTATTTT	CASTYALTDTQYF	-	-	TRBV19	TRBJ2-3
TGTGCCAGCAGTTGGACAGGGGGCGACTATGGCTACACCTTC	CASSWTGGDYGYTF	TRBD1	-	TRBV27	TRBJ1-2
TGCAGCGTTATACAGGGGGCTGACTATGGCTACACCTTC	CSVIQGADYGYTF	TRBD1	once	TRBV29-1	TRBJ1-2
TGCGCCAGCAGCCAAGAGTTGGGCAGGGGGCGTCTCGGAGAGACCCAGTACTTC	CASSQELGRGRLGETQYF	TRBD1	-	TRBV4-3	TRBJ2-5
TGTGCCAGTAATCCTAAAGGGGGCAGGGCCAATACGCAGTATTTT	CASNPKGGRANTQYF	TRBD1	-	TRBV19	TRBJ2-3
TGTGCCAGCAGCTTGGGAGGGGGGTATGGCTACACCTTC	CASSLGGGYGYTF	-	-	TRBV11-2	TRBJ1-2
TGTGCCAGCAGCACCCTCCCGATTAGACAGGGGAACTATGGCTACACCTTC	CASSTLPIRQGNYGYTF	TRBD1	once	TRBV13	TRBJ1-2
TGTGCCAGCATTCGGGACAGAACGAACACCGGGGAGCTGTTTTTT	CASIRDRTNTGELFF	TRBD1	-	TRBV6-6	TRBJ2-2
TGTGCCAGTACCCCAAACCGGGACAGGGTAGACGAGCAGTACTTC	CASTPNRDRVDEQYF	TRBD1	once	TRBV19	TRBJ2-7
TGTGCCAGCAGCGTTGCAGGACAGGCGGTCTATGGCTACACCTTC	CASSVAGQAVYGYTF	TRBD1	-	TRBV9	TRBJ1-2
TGTGCCAGCAGCTCCGGACTAGTTGTAGGAGAGACCCAGTACTTC	CASSSGLVVGETQYF	TRBD2	-	TRBV7-3	TRBJ2-5
TGTGCCAGCAGTTTATTTAGCGGGGGACAAAATTACCATTACAATGAGCAGTTCTTC	CASSLFSGGQNYHYNEQFF	TRBD2	-	TRBV27	TRBJ2-1
TGTGCCAGCAGCTTAAGGGGGTGGACTAGCGGAGACACCGGGGAGCTGTTTTTT	CASSLRGWTSGDTGELFF	TRBD2	-	TRBV5-5	TRBJ2-2
TGTGCCAGCTCATCAGAACAGGGGGACCCTGAAGCTTTCTTT	CASSSEQGDPEAFF	TRBD1	-	TRBV18	TRBJ1-1
TGTGCCACCCAACACAGAGCCCAAGAGACCCAGTACTTC	CATQHRAQETQYF	-	-	TRBV6-1	TRBJ2-5
TGTGCCAGCAGCTCTAAACTTCGCACTGAAGCTTTCTTT	CASSSKLRTEAFF	-	-	TRBV7-2	TRBJ1-1
TGTGCCAGCAGCCAAGAAGTACAGGGGAATGAGCAGTTCTTC	CASSQEVQGNEQFF	TRBD1	-	TRBV4-2	TRBJ2-1
TGTGCCAGCAGTCAGGGGTCGGAAATTAACTATGGCTACACCTTC	CASSQGSEINYGYTF	-	-	TRBV25-1	TRBJ1-2
TGTGCCAGTCGGGACAGGACCTATGGCTACACCTTC	CASRDRTYGYTF	TRBD1	-	TRBV2	TRBJ1-2
TGTGCCAGCAGTTACTCGTCCGGGGATGGAAACACCATATATTTT	CASSYSSGDGNTIYF	-	-	TRBV6-5	TRBJ1-3
TGTGCCAGTAGTAGGACAGGAGCTGAAGCTTTCTTT	CASSRTGAEAFF	TRBD1	-	TRBV19	TRBJ1-1
TGTGCCAGCAGCCCCGCCCGGGGACAAAGGAACACTGAAGCTTTCTTT	CASSPARGQRNTEAFF	-	few	TRBV7-9	TRBJ1-1
TGTGCCAGCAGCTTGAGGGGGAGTCAGCCCCAGCATTTT	CASSLRGSQPQHF	-	once	TRBV7-2	TRBJ1-5